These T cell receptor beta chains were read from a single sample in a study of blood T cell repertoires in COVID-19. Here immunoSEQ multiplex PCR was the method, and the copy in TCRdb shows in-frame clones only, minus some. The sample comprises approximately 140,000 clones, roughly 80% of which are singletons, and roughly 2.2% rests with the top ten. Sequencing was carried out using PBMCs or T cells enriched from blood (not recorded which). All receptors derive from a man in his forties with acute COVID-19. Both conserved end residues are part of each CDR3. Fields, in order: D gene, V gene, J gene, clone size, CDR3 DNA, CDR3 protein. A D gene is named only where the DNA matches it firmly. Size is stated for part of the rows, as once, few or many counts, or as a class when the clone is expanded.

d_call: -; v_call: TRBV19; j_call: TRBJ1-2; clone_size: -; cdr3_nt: TGTGCCAGTAGTGCCGGTATCTATGGCTACACCTTC; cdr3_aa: CASSAGIYGYTF
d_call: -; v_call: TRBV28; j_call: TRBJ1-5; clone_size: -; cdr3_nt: TGTGCCAGCAGGCCAGGCGGGGCCAATCAGCCCCAGCATTTT; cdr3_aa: CASRPGGANQPQHF
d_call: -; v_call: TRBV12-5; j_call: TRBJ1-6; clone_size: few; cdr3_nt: TGTGCTAGTGGTTTGGGACAGGCCACCCTCCACTTT; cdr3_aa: CASGLGQATLHF
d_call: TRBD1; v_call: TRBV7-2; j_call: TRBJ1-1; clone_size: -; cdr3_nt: TGTGCCAGCAACCTCCAGGGGGGCCACACTGAAGCTTTCTTT; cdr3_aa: CASNLQGGHTEAFF
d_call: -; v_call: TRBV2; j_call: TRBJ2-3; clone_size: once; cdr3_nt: TGTGCCAGCAGTGAAAGGGGCCTCTCTACCACAGATACGCAGTATTTT; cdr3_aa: CASSERGLSTTDTQYF
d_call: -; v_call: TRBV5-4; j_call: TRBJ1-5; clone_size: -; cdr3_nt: TGTGCCAGCAGCACAGATAGCAATCAGCCCCAGCATTTT; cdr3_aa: CASSTDSNQPQHF
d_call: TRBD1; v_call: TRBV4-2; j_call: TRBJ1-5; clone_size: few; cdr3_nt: TGTGCCAGCAGCGGACAGGGGGGCGATCAGCCCCAGCATTTT; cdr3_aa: CASSGQGGDQPQHF
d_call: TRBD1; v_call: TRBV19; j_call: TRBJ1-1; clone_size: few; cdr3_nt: TGTGCCAGTACGGGACAGGAGAACACTGAAGCTTTCTTT; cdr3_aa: CASTGQENTEAFF
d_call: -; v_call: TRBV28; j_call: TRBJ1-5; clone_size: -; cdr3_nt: TGTGCCAGCAGTAGTCCCGGACAGCCTTGGCATTTT; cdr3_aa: CASSSPGQPWHF
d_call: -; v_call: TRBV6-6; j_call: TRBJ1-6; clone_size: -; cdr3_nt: TGTGCCAGCAGTCTCCGGACAGATAATTCACCCCTCCACTTT; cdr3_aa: CASSLRTDNSPLHF
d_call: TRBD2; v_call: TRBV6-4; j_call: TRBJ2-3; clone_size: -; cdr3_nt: TGTGCCAGCAGAACTAGCGGGGCCGCAGATACGCAGTATTTT; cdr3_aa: CASRTSGAADTQYF
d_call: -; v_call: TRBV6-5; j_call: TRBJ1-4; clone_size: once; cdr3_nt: TGTGCCAGCAGTTACTCGGTCGGTGCTTCAGGGGAAAAACTGTTTTTT; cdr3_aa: CASSYSVGASGEKLFF
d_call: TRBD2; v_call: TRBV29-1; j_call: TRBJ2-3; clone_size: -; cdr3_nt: TGCAGCGTTGGACTAGCGGCGGTGGATACGCAGTATTTT; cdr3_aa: CSVGLAAVDTQYF
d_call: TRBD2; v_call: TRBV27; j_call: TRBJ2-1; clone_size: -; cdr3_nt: TGTGCCAGCAGGCGGGGACTAGCGGGGGGCTACAATGAGCAGTTCTTC; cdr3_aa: CASRRGLAGGYNEQFF
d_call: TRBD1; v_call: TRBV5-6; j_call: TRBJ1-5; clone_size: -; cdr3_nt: TGTGCCAGCAGCCCATGGACAGGGGGCGCACGCAATCAGCCCCAGCATTTT; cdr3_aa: CASSPWTGGARNQPQHF
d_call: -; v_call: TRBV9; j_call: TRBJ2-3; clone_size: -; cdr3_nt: TGTGCCAGCAGCGAATCAACTTGGTTCACAGATACGCAGTATTTT; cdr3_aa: CASSESTWFTDTQYF
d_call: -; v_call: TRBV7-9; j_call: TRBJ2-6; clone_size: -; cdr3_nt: TGTGCCAGCAGCCTCGCCACAGGGTTCTCTGGGGCCAACGTCCTGACTTTC; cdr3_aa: CASSLATGFSGANVLTF
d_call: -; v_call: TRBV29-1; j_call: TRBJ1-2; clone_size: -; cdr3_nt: TGCAGCACCTGGTCCCGAGGTAACTATGGCTACACCTTC; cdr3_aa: CSTWSRGNYGYTF
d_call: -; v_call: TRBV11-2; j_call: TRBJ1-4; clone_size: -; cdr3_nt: TGTGCCAGCAGCGACTGGAGTCGTGGAAATGAAAAACTGTTTTTT; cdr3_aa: CASSDWSRGNEKLFF
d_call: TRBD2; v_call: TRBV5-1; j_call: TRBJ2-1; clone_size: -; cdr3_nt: TGCGCCAGCAGGGAACTAGCGGGAGACAATGAGCAGTTCTTC; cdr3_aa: CASRELAGDNEQFF
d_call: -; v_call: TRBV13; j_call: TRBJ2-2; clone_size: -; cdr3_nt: TGTGCCAGCACCATGGGGGGTACCGGGGAGCTGTTTTTT; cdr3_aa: CASTMGGTGELFF
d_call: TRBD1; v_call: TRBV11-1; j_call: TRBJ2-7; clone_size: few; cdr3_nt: TGTGCCAGCAGCCCGATGGCAGGGGGCGGTCACGAGCAGTACTTC; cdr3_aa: CASSPMAGGGHEQYF
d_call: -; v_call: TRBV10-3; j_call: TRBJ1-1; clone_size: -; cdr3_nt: TGTGCCATCAACGGGAGGGAAAGGACTGAAGCTTTCTTT; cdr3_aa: CAINGRERTEAFF
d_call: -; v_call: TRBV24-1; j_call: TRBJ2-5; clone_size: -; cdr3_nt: TGTGCCACCAGTGATTGGAAGGGGCAAGAGACCCAGTACTTC; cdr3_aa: CATSDWKGQETQYF
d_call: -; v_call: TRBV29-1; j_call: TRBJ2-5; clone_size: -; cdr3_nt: TGCAGCGTTGAAGGGACATTCAAAGAGACCCAGTACTTC; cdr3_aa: CSVEGTFKETQYF
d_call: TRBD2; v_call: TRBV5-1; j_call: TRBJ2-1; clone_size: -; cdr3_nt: TGCGCCAGCAGCTTGGTGGCGGGGGGCCTCAACAATGAGCAGTTCTTC; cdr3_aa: CASSLVAGGLNNEQFF
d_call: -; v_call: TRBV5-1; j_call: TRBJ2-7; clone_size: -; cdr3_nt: TGCGCCAGCAGCTTAAGCGGTACTTCCTACGAGCAGTACTTC; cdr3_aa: CASSLSGTSYEQYF
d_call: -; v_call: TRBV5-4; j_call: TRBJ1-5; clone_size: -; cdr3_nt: TGTGCCAGCAGCTTGGGAGGGAGGGAGCCCCAGCATTTT; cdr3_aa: CASSLGGREPQHF
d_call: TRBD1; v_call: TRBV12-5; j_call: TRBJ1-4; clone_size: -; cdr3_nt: TGTGCTAGTGGCTTAGCCGGGACAGGGGTTACTAATGAAAAACTGTTTTTT; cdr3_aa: CASGLAGTGVTNEKLFF
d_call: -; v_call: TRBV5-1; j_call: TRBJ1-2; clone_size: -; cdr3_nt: TGCGCCAGCAGCCTAGAGAGAAGTAACTATGGCTACACCTTC; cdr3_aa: CASSLERSNYGYTF
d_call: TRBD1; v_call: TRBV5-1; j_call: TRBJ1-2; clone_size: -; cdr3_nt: TGCGCCAGCAGCTTAGCCGGACAGGGGGCAAGTGGCTACACCTTC; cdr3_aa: CASSLAGQGASGYTF
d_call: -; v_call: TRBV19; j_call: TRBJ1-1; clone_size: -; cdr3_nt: TGTGCCACCCTCATGGGTGGGACAGAAGCTTTCTTT; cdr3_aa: CATLMGGTEAFF
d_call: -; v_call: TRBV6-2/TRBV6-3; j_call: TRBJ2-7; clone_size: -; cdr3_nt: TGTGCCAGCAGTTCCGTGGCAGGCGAGCAGTACTTC; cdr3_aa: CASSSVAGEQYF
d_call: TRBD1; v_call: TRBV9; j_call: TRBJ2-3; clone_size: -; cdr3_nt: TGTGCCAGCAGCGTAGGGACAGGGAGCGCAGATACGCAGTATTTT; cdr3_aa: CASSVGTGSADTQYF
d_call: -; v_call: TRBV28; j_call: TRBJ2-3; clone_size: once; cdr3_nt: TGTGCCAGCAGTTTAGGAAGCGTCAGCACAGATACGCAGTATTTT; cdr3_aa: CASSLGSVSTDTQYF
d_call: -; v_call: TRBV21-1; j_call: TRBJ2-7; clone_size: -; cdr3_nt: TGTGCCAGCAGCTCCCAGCCCCGGGACATTATCTACGAGCAGTACTTC; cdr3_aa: CASSSQPRDIIYEQYF
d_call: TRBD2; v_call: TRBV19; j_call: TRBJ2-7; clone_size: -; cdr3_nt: TGTGCCAGTACCCCGAGGTGGGAGGGGAGCGACGAGCAGTACTTC; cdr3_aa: CASTPRWEGSDEQYF
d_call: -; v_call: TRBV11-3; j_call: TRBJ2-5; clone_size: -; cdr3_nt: TGTGCCAGCAGCCCCCGGGGAAAGAGAGGGGAGACCCAGTACTTC; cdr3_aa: CASSPRGKRGETQYF
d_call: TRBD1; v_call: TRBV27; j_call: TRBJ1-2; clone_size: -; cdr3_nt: TGTGCCAGCAGTTTCGACAGGGACGCTGGCTACACCTTC; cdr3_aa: CASSFDRDAGYTF
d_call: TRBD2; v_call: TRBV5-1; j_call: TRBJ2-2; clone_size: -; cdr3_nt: TGCGCCAGCAGCCCGGGGACTAGCGGGAACACCGGGGAGCTGTTTTTT; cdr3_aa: CASSPGTSGNTGELFF
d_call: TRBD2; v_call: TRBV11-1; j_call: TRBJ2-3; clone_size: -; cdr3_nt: TGTGCCAGCAGCATCGGGGGGTCCCACACAGATACGCAGTATTTT; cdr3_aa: CASSIGGSHTDTQYF
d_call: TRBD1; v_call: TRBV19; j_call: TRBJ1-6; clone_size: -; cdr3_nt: TGTGCCAGTAGTATTGGACAGGGGAATAATTCACCCCTCCACTTT; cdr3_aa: CASSIGQGNNSPLHF
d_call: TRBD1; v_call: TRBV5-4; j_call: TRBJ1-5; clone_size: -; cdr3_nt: TGTGCCAGCAGCTTGGGGACAGGGAAAGGTAATCAGCCCCAGCATTTT; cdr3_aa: CASSLGTGKGNQPQHF
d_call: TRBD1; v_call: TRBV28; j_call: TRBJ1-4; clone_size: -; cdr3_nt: TGTGCCAGCACCCCAGGGGGCGCGACTAATGAAAAACTGTTTTTT; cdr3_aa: CASTPGGATNEKLFF
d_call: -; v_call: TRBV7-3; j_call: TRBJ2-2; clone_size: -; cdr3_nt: TGTGCCAGCAGCTTACGCCCCGCAGCGAACACCGGGGAGCTGTTTTTT; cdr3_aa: CASSLRPAANTGELFF
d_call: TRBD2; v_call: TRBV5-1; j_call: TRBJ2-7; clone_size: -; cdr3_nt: TGCGCCAGCAGCGCACCGGGAGCGGGAGGTGCCAACGAGCAGTACTTC; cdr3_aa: CASSAPGAGGANEQYF
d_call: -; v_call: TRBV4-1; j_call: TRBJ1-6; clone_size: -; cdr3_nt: TGCGCCAGCAGCCAAGAAGGACAGTATAATTCACCCCTCCACTTT; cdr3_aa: CASSQEGQYNSPLHF
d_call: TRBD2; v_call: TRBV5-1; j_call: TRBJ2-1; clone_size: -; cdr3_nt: TGCGCCAGCAGCTCCAGCGGGAGTAACTACAATGAGCAGTTCTTC; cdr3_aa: CASSSSGSNYNEQFF
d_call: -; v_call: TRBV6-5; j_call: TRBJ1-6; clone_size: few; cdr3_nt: TGTGCCAGCAGTTACGGGCCAGGCAATTCACCCCTCCACTTT; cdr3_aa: CASSYGPGNSPLHF
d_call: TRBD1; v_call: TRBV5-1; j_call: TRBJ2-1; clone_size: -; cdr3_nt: TGCGCCAGCAGCTTTGACGGGACAGGGTACTACAATGAGCAGTTCTTC; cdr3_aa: CASSFDGTGYYNEQFF
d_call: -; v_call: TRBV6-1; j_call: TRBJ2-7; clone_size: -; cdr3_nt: TGTGCCAGCAGTGAAGGTATGGGCCTCTACGAGCAGTACTTC; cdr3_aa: CASSEGMGLYEQYF
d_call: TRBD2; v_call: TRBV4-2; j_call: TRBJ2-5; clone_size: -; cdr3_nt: TGTGCCAGCAGCCAAGATAACCTAGCGGGAGAAGAGACCCAGTACTTC; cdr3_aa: CASSQDNLAGEETQYF
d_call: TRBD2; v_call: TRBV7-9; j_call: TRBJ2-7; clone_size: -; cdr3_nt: TGTGCCAGCAGCTTAGGTTCTAGCGGGTCCAACGAGCAGTACTTC; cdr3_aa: CASSLGSSGSNEQYF
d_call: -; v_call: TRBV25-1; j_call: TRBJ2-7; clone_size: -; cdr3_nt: TGTGCCAGCAGTATCCCAGGGGAATACGAGCAGTACTTC; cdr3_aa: CASSIPGEYEQYF
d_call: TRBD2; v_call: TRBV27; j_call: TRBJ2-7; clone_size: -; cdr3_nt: TGTGCCAGCAGTTCGGGACTAGCGGTCTACGAGCAGTACTTC; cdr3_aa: CASSSGLAVYEQYF
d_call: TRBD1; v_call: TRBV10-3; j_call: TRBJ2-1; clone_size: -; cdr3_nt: TGTGCCATCAGATCCGGGACAGACTACAATGAGCAGTTCTTC; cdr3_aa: CAIRSGTDYNEQFF
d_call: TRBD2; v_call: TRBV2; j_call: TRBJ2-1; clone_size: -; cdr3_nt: TGTGCCAGCAGTCCGCCGGGACTAGCGGGGGGTAATGAGCAGTTCTTC; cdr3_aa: CASSPPGLAGGNEQFF
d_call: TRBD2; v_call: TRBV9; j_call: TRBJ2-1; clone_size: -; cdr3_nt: TGTGCCAGCAGCGCCGACAGCGGGGCCCACAATGAGCAGTTCTTC; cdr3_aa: CASSADSGAHNEQFF
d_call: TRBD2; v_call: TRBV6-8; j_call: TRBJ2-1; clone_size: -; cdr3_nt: TGTGCCAGCAGCAATCGGACTAGCGGGGACAATGAGCAGTTCTTC; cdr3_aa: CASSNRTSGDNEQFF
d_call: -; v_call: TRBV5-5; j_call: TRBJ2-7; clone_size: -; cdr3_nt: TGTGCCAGCAGCTTGGCGGGGGGCCGGGACGAGCAGTACTTC; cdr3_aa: CASSLAGGRDEQYF